A single sample is the source of the 12 T cell receptor beta chains below, sequenced in a study of blood T cell repertoires in COVID-19. Profiling relied on immunoSEQ multiplex PCR, and the TCRdb table lists in-frame clones only, not all of them. Altogether more than 250,000 clones are present, roughly 84% being singletons, with the ten largest covering 1%. Sequenced material: peripheral blood. These receptors were collected from a man aged 45-65 years with active or convalescent COVID-19.

The rearrangement uses TRBV5-1 and TRBJ1-2, with 10 bases matching TRBD1. V gave up 0 bases and J gave up 8 bases; unmatched junction bases: 4. Germline values: CDR1 SGHRS, CDR2 YFSETQ. The CDR3 consists of 14 residues. CDR3 protein: CASSLGQGAGGYTF. CDR3 DNA sequence: TGCGCCAGCAGCTTGGGACAGGGGGCCGGGGGCTACACCTTC.

This clone was observed a single time. V usage is TRBV19 and J usage is TRBJ2-3; maybe TRBD1 (5 bases). Germline assignment: CDR1 LNHDA and CDR2 SQIVND (reference sequence). This CDR3 contains 18 residues. V was shortened by 0 bases and J by 0 bases, with 16 bases between the two germline ends. The CDR3: CASSIDPDRPSSTDTQYF. As DNA, the CDR3 is TGTGCCAGTAGTATAGACCCCGACAGACCCTCTAGCACAGATACGCAGTATTTT.

The chain is built from TRBV3-1 (or the pseudogene TRBV3-2) and TRBJ1-2; 8 positions agree with TRBD1. V lost 3 bases, J lost 8 bases, and 2 bases stayed unmatched. CDR1 LGHDT and CDR2 YNNKEL come from the germline V gene (reference sequence). The CDR3 runs 12 residues. CDR3 DNA: TGTGCCAGCAGCCAGGGACAGGCAGGCTACACCTTC. Translated: CASSQGQAGYTF.

Points on this clone: This CDR3 is also generated by other DNA sequences in the sample. The chain combines TRBV28 with TRBJ1-2, with 8 bases identical to TRBD1. Germline V gene sequence: CDR1 MDHEN, CDR2 SYDVKM. CDR3 length equals 14 residues. The V and J ends lost 4 bases and 5 bases, in that order; junction bases with no gene match: 6. CDR3 coding DNA: TGTGCCAGCAGTTCCAGGACAGGGAAGTATGGCTACACCTTC. Encoded protein: CASSSRTGKYGYTF.

The V call is TRBV19, the J call TRBJ2-7; D uncertain. Germline values: CDR1 LNHDA, CDR2 SQIVND (reference sequence). Trimming stripped 0 bases from V and 0 bases from J, with 12 bases between. The CDR3 consists of 16 residues. CDR3 in DNA: TGTGCCAGTAGTATAGAAGCAGGCCTGAGCTCCTACGAGCAGTACTTC. It specifies CASSIEAGLSSYEQYF.

The CDR3 DNA sequence: TGTGCCAGCTCCCCGGGTCTCCCTGGGTTCAATGAGCAGTTCTTC. As protein: CASSPGLPGFNEQFF. The chain has TRBV18 and TRBJ2-1; the D is unclear. Trimming removed 6 bases from V and 6 bases from J, with 18 bases in between. The germline V gene encodes CDR1 KGHSH and CDR2 LQKENI. The CDR3 runs to 15 residues.

This clone was counted once. The V and J genes are TRBV7-3 and TRBJ2-1, with TRBD2 identical over 9 bases. The CDR3 runs to 15 residues. The germline CDR1 and CDR2 sequences are SGHTA and FQGTGA. Losses at the gene ends were 3 bases for V and 9 bases for J; bases not matched to a gene: 9. The CDR3 here is CASSFTSGSRSEQFF. CDR3 in DNA: TGTGCCAGCAGCTTCACTAGCGGGTCCCGGAGTGAGCAGTTCTTC.

This clone is a singleton in its sample. This chain connects TRBV9 to TRBJ1-2, with TRBD1 matching 7 bases. CDR1 and CDR2 (germline): SGDLS, YYNGEE. Losses at the gene ends were 0 bases for V and 3 bases for J; bases not matched to a gene: 2. The CDR3 has 14 residues. CDR3: CASSVVGGHYGYTF. In nucleotides, the CDR3 is TGTGCCAGCAGCGTAGTAGGGGGCCACTATGGCTACACCTTC.

Details on this clone: At one boundary the junction diverges from the germline segment, which might be a read error. The chain combines TRBV28 with TRBJ1-2; TRBD1 agrees at 7 bases. CDR3 length: 14 residues. The germline V gene encodes CDR1 MDHEN and CDR2 SYDVKM. In DNA, the CDR3 is TGTGCCAGCAGTTTAAGGACACTGTGGGGACAGAATCAATTC. It codes for CASSLRTLWGQNQF.

The table lists this clone with a few counts. The V gene is TRBV30, the J gene TRBJ2-7, with 16 bases that match TRBD2. Germline CDR1 is GTSNPN and CDR2 is SVGIG (reference sequence). V gave up 0 bases and J gave up 6 bases; unmatched junction bases: 5. CDR3 length: 16 residues. CDR3 protein: CAWSVPGLAGGGEQYF. The CDR3 bases are TGTGCCTGGAGTGTACCGGGACTAGCGGGAGGGGGCGAGCAGTACTTC.

This chain connects TRBV28 to TRBJ1-1, with D unresolved. V was clipped by 3 bases and J by 2 bases, with 7 bases between them. The length of the CDR3 is 13 residues. Germline V gene lookup returns CDR1 MDHEN and CDR2 SYDVKM. This CDR3 reads CASSLSPNTEAFF. The CDR3 DNA sequence: TGTGCCAGCAGTTTGTCTCCCAACACTGAAGCTTTCTTT.

This clone was observed a single time. The V call is TRBV18, the J call TRBJ1-6, with 7 bases lining up with TRBD1. V was pared by 2 bases and J by 13 bases, with 8 bases of the junction left unmatched. Germline CDR1 reads KGHSH; CDR2 reads LQKENI. This CDR3 has 14 amino acids. The CDR3 DNA sequence: TGTGCCAGCTCACCAGATTACAGGGGTGCTCCCCTCCACTTT. Translation gives CASSPDYRGAPLHF.